This T cell receptor (beta chain) stems from a study of CD8 T cells in ankylosing spondylitis. Study-level findings and limits: Disease-linked clones reportedly concentrated significantly in matched ankylosing spondylitis synovial fluid.

The germline V gene has CDR1 DFQATT and CDR2 SNEGSKA (reference sequence). Germline trimming cut 6 bases from V and 4 bases from J; bases unmatched to any gene: 4. CDR3 size: 13 residues. MiXCR, applied by TCRdb to the 5' RACE reads, yields one record per CDR3 protein. The sample lists 200,000 to 250,000 distinct CDR3 sequences; about 30% were seen once. This clonotype was picked up many times. The antigen remains undetermined. The gene calls are TRBV20-1 and TRBJ1-5; 9 nucleotides match TRBD1. Sequenced input: blood, either unsorted or a sorted T cell fraction (not recorded which). This sequence was found in a male donor with ankylosing spondylitis or in good health (not recorded which). CDR3 in DNA: TGCAGTGCAACCGGGACAGGGAATCAGCCCCAGCATTTT. Translating it yields CSATGTGNQPQHF.